These T cell receptor beta chains were read from a single sample in a study of cytomegalovirus exposure and HLA in healthy donors. Sequenced by immunoSEQ multiplex PCR; TCRdb stores in-frame clones only, minus some. The sample gives 150,000 or so clones, just over 70% of which show up once; roughly 2.5% is in the top ten. What was sequenced was PBMCs. These receptors all come from a human donor in good health. Each CDR3 is given with its conserved first and last residue. A D gene is named only where the DNA matches it firmly. Some rows mark clone size as missing; the rest say once, few, many or name a class of expanded clone.

size	V	J	D	DNA	CDR3
.	TRBV27	TRBJ1-1	.	TGTGCCAGCAGTTTATACGGCCTAGGTACTGAAGCTTTCTTT	CASSLYGLGTEAFF
few	TRBV11-1	TRBJ2-1	.	TGTGCCAGCAGCTTTTCCCCATCCTACAATGAGCAGTTCTTC	CASSFSPSYNEQFF
.	TRBV11-2	TRBJ2-5	TRBD1	TGTGCCAGCAGAACTCGACAGGGAATGGAGGAGACCCAGTACTTC	CASRTRQGMEETQYF
.	TRBV19	TRBJ2-1	TRBD2	TGTGCCAGTAGTCTGAGCGGGGGGGGTCACAATGAGCAGTTCTTC	CASSLSGGGHNEQFF
once	TRBV28	TRBJ2-4	TRBD1	TGTGCCAGCAGTTTATGGAGACAGGGCATGGACATTCAGTACTTC	CASSLWRQGMDIQYF
.	TRBV11-2	TRBJ1-6	TRBD1	TGTGCCAGCAGCCGGGGACAGAATAATTCACCCCTCCACTTT	CASSRGQNNSPLHF
.	TRBV7-3	TRBJ2-3	TRBD2	TGTGCCAGCAGCTTTGTAGCGGGGAGCACAGATACGCAGTATTTT	CASSFVAGSTDTQYF
.	TRBV4-1	TRBJ2-1	TRBD2	TGCGCCAGCAGCCCTGAATTAGCGGGGGGGCAGTTCTTC	CASSPELAGGQFF
few	TRBV4-3	TRBJ1-5	TRBD1	TGCGCCAGCAGCCAAGACAGGCAGGGGGGCAATCAGCCCCAGCATTTT	CASSQDRQGGNQPQHF
.	TRBV5-1	TRBJ2-5	TRBD1	TGCGCCAGCAGCCCTACGGGGACAGGAGAAGAGACCCAGTACTTC	CASSPTGTGEETQYF
.	TRBV15	TRBJ1-2	TRBD1	TGTGCCACCAGCCTGGACAGGGGATATGGCTACACCTTC	CATSLDRGYGYTF
few	TRBV6-5	TRBJ2-1	TRBD2	TGTGCCAGCAGTCTGGGGGGGTGGTACAATGAGCAGTTCTTC	CASSLGGWYNEQFF
.	TRBV2	TRBJ1-2	.	TGTGCCAGCAGCCGCGGGAGGACAGTGACTAACTATGGCTACACCTTC	CASSRGRTVTNYGYTF
.	TRBV2	TRBJ1-6	.	TGTGCCAGCAGTGAATCGGGTGGAGGGTCACCCCTCCACTTT	CASSESGGGSPLHF
few	TRBV5-5	TRBJ1-1	TRBD1	TGTGCCAGCAGCAACCAGGGGGACACTGAAGCTTTCTTT	CASSNQGDTEAFF
.	TRBV11-2	TRBJ1-5	.	TGTGCCAGCAGCTTAGACGGGAGACAGTATAGCAATCAGCCCCAGCATTTT	CASSLDGRQYSNQPQHF
.	TRBV18	TRBJ1-1	.	TGTGCCAGCTCACCACCTTTGGCGGGGTGGGACACTGAAGCTTTCTTT	CASSPPLAGWDTEAFF
.	TRBV25-1	TRBJ2-7	.	TGTGCCAGCAGTGAATTCGGTGATACCTACGAGCAGTACTTC	CASSEFGDTYEQYF
.	TRBV6-1	TRBJ1-3	TRBD1	TGTGCCAGCAATTGGGACAGGGCGGGAAACACCATATATTTT	CASNWDRAGNTIYF
.	TRBV7-7	TRBJ2-5	TRBD2	TGTGCTAGCAGCTTGACTAGCGGGGAAGAGACCCAGTACTTC	CASSLTSGEETQYF
few	TRBV19	TRBJ1-2	.	TGTGCCAGTAGAGGGACATTTCGAGTCTATGGCTACACCTTC	CASRGTFRVYGYTF
.	TRBV7-2	TRBJ1-2	TRBD1	TGTGCCAGCAGCTCTAGACAGGGGGTTGACTATGGCTACACCTTC	CASSSRQGVDYGYTF
.	TRBV30	TRBJ1-6	.	TGTGCCTGGAGGGCAGGGTGGGGTAATTCACCCCTCCACTTT	CAWRAGWGNSPLHF
.	TRBV7-9	TRBJ2-5	.	TGTGCCAGCAGCTTAGCAGGTCAGGGCCGGACCCAGTACTTC	CASSLAGQGRTQYF
.	TRBV13	TRBJ2-3	.	TGTGCCAGCAGTCCGGGACTCGGGGACCCAGATACGCAGTATTTT	CASSPGLGDPDTQYF
once	TRBV6-5	TRBJ1-3	.	TGTGCCAGCAAGGGGAGGTCTGGAAACACCATATATTTT	CASKGRSGNTIYF
once	TRBV7-9	TRBJ2-2	TRBD1	TGTGCCAGCAGCCAGGGCACCGGGACAGTCTCCACGGGGGAGCTGTTTTTT	CASSQGTGTVSTGELFF
.	TRBV7-2	TRBJ1-3	.	TGTGCCAGCAGCCCGGGTGCTGGAAACACCATATATTTT	CASSPGAGNTIYF
.	TRBV9	TRBJ2-7	TRBD2	TGTGCCAGCAGCGTAGGGACTAGCGGGGCACTCTACGAGCAGTACTTC	CASSVGTSGALYEQYF
.	TRBV7-8	TRBJ2-1	TRBD2	TGTGCCAGCAGCCCCCGCCTCCAGCGGGGCAACAATGAGCAGTTCTTC	CASSPRLQRGNNEQFF
.	TRBV5-4	TRBJ2-4	TRBD2	TGTGCCAGCAGACAAAGCGGGGGCAAAAACATTCAGTACTTC	CASRQSGGKNIQYF
once	TRBV6-1	TRBJ1-2	.	TGTGCCAGCAGTGACGGGGGGTATGGCTACACCTTC	CASSDGGYGYTF
.	TRBV30	TRBJ1-1	TRBD1	TGTGCCTGGACCGACCGGGACAGGGTCACTGAAGCTTTCTTT	CAWTDRDRVTEAFF
.	TRBV5-6	TRBJ2-7	TRBD2	TGTGCCAGCAGCTTGTGGGCTAGCGGGGGAGCCGAGCAGTACTTC	CASSLWASGGAEQYF
.	TRBV6-5	TRBJ1-2	TRBD1	TGTGCCAGCAGGCTAACAGGGGGCGTACGCTACACCTTC	CASRLTGGVRYTF
.	TRBV5-5	TRBJ2-2	TRBD1	TGTGCCAGCACTATCTCCGGGCAGGGGGAGAACACCGGGGAGCTGTTTTTT	CASTISGQGENTGELFF
.	TRBV5-4	TRBJ2-1	TRBD1	TGTGCCAGCAGGTTGGATGGTGGCAGGGGGCTTGGTGAGCAGTTCTTC	CASRLDGGRGLGEQFF
.	TRBV5-1	TRBJ1-6	.	TGCGCCAGCACCCCCTTTCGGGATCGGAATTCACCCCTCCACTTT	CASTPFRDRNSPLHF
.	TRBV7-9	TRBJ1-1	.	TGTGCCAGCAGCCGGTACGGGGGGAGGAACACTGAAGCTTTCTTT	CASSRYGGRNTEAFF
.	TRBV5-1	TRBJ1-2	.	TGCGCCAGCAGCACGGACCCAGGGAACTATGGCTACACCTTC	CASSTDPGNYGYTF
few	TRBV27	TRBJ1-2	.	TGTGCCAGCAGTTTATCGAGGGGGAACTATGGCTACACCTTC	CASSLSRGNYGYTF
.	TRBV14	TRBJ1-4	.	TGTGCCAGCAGCCAATTGCAGGGAACCGAAAAACTGTTTTTT	CASSQLQGTEKLFF
.	TRBV19	TRBJ2-7	.	TGTGCCAGTAGTGCCGATGCATGGTACGAGCAGTACTTC	CASSADAWYEQYF
few	TRBV19	TRBJ2-1	.	TGTGCCAGTAGTCTCGGGGAGGCCCTGGACAATGAGCAGTTCTTC	CASSLGEALDNEQFF
.	TRBV7-8	TRBJ1-1	TRBD1	TGTGCCAGCAGCTCACGCCGGACAGGCCGTGTGAACACTGAAGCTTTCTTT	CASSSRRTGRVNTEAFF
.	TRBV25-1	TRBJ1-2	.	TGTGCCAGCAGTGCATCTGACAGAAGCTATGGCTACACCTTC	CASSASDRSYGYTF
.	TRBV19	TRBJ1-5	TRBD1	TGTGCCAGTAGTATATTGGGACAGGGTAGCAATCAGCCCCAGCATTTT	CASSILGQGSNQPQHF
.	TRBV2	TRBJ2-3	TRBD2	TGTGCCAGCACTAAGGGGAGGGGAGGCACAGATACGCAGTATTTT	CASTKGRGGTDTQYF
once	TRBV5-1	TRBJ1-3	.	TGCGCCAGCAGCTCCGCGGGACCGAACTCTGGAAACACCATATATTTT	CASSSAGPNSGNTIYF
.	TRBV28	TRBJ1-5	.	TGTGCCATTCCATCCGGGGGGAGCAATCAGCCCCAGCATTTT	CAIPSGGSNQPQHF
.	TRBV2	TRBJ1-1	.	TGTGCCAGCAGGGGGGGACGGTTGAACACTGAAGCTTTCTTT	CASRGGRLNTEAFF
.	TRBV6-1	TRBJ1-5	.	TGTGCCAGCACCCCCCTAGGGGCCGGGAGGCAGCCCCAGCATTTT	CASTPLGAGRQPQHF
few	TRBV30	TRBJ2-7	.	TGTGCCTGGAGTTTCCGCACAGGGACCTACTCCTACGAGCAGTACTTC	CAWSFRTGTYSYEQYF
.	TRBV6-4	TRBJ1-1	TRBD1	TGTGCCAGCAGTGCCGCCCCCGGACAGGGTGAAGCTTTCTTT	CASSAAPGQGEAFF
.	TRBV6-5	TRBJ1-5	TRBD1	TGTGCCAGCAGCCGGACAGGGGTGAATCAGCCCCAGCATTTT	CASSRTGVNQPQHF